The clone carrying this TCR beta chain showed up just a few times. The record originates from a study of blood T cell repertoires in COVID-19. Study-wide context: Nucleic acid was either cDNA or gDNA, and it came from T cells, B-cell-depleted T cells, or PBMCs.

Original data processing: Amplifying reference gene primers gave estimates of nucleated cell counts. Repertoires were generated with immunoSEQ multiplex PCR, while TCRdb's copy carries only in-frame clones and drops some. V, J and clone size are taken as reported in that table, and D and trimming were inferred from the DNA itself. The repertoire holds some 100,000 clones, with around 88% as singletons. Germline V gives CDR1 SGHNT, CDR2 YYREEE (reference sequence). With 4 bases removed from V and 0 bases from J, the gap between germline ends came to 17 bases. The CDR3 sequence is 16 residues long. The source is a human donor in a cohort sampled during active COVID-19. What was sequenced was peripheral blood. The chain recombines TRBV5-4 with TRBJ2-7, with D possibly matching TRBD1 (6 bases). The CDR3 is CASSPGHQISSYEQYF. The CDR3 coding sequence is TGTGCCAGCAGCCCGGGACACCAGATAAGCTCCTACGAGCAGTACTTC.